This TCR beta chain was recovered during a study of technical replicates of blood from a few donors. This CDR3 is 14 amino acids long. In germline, CDR1 is MNHEY, CDR2 SMNVEV (reference sequence). The V gene lost 5 bases and the J gene lost 7 bases, with 17 bases spanning the gap. Profiled with immunoSEQ multiplex PCR; TCRdb holds only in-frame clones, not every one. The repertoire has about 90,000 clones, around 92% of them found once; the top ten carry under 0.3%. The V gene is TRBV27, the J gene TRBJ1-1, with D hard to call. The TCR sequence derives from a human donor in good health. Sequencing used T cells isolated from PBMCs. The CDR3 coding sequence is TGTGCCAGCAGTGGAGATTATATGGCCGATGAAGCTTTCTTT. Amino acids: CASSGDYMADEAFF.